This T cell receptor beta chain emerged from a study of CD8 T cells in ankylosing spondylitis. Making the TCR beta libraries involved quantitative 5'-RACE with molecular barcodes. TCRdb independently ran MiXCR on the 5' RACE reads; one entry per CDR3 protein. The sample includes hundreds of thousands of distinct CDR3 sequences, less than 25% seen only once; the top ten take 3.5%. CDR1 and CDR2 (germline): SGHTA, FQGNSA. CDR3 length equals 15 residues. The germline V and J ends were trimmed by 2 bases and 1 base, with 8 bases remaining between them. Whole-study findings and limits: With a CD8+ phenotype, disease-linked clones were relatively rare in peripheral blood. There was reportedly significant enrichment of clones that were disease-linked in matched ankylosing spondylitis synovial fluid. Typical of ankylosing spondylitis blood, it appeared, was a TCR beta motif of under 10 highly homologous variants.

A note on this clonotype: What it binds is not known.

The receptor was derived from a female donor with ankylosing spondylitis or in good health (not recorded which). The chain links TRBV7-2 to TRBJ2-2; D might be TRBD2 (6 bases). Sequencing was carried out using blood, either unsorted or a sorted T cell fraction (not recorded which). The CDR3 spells CASSLLGGNTGELFF. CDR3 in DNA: TGTGCCAGCAGCTTACTGGGGGGGAACACCGGGGAGCTGTTTTTT.